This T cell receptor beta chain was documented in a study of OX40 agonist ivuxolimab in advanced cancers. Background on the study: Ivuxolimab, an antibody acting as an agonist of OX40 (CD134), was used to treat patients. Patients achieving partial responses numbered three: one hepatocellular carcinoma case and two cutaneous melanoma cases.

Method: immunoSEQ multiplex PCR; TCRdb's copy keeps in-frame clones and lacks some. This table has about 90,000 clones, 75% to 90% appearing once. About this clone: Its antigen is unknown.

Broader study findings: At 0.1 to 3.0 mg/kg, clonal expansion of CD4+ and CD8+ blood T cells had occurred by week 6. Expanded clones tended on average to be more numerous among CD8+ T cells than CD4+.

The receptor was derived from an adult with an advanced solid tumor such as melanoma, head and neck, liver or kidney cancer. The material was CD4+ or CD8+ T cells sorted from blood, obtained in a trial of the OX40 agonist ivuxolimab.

The CDR3 bases are TGTGCCATCAGAAGCGAGCGGGAGAGCAATGAGCAGTTCTTC. Amino acid sequence: CAIRSERESNEQFF. This rearrangement joins TRBV10-3 to TRBJ2-1; 8 nucleotides agree with TRBD2. This CDR3 is 14 amino acids long. The V segment lost 6 bases and the J segment 6 bases; nucleotides outside the gene matches: 7. Germline V CDR1 and CDR2: ENHRY, SYGVKD.